The T cell receptor (beta chain) under discussion was sequenced for a study of spatial heterogeneity in lung cancer (dated by TCRdb to the late 2010s). About the investigation overall: Beta-chain transcripts were consistently detected in greater numbers than alpha-chain transcripts, which likely reflects a higher abundance of beta-chain transcripts. In the raw uncorrected reads, each unique combination of TCR and UMI appeared on average more than ten times. In non-small cell lung cancer, the study made a quantitative comparison of TCR alpha and beta repertoires among multiple tumor regions, matched nontumor lung and blood. TCR repertoire features were related to nonsynonymous mutation counts determined by whole-exome sequencing of tumor tissue. At surgery, hundreds of tumor regions, almost 65 matched nontumor lung samples and more than 55 PBMC samples were TCR-sequenced for both alpha and beta chains.

The library was built by means of 5' RACE. The sequencing machine was a NextSeq 500. The TCR library protocol attached a unique molecular identifier to each TCR cDNA molecule to allow correction of PCR and sequencing errors. The original methods were these. Decombinator tools were used for TCR identification, UMI-based error correction and CDR3 extraction. Expanded TCRs were defined as those above a frequency of 2 per 1,000, corresponding to the top 1% of the tumor frequency distribution. Each repertoire was subsampled 100 times to 5,000 TCRs, after which Renyi diversity was computed with the R vegan package. To build CDR3 similarity networks, amino acid triplet string-kernel similarity was used, and CDR3s were connected when their pairwise similarity was above 0.82. Starting from the raw public reads, TCRdb applied fastp trimming at Q25, assembled clones with MiXCR and retained in-frame beta chains. Rows merge per CDR3 protein into single entries with the most common DNA and genes. In this record, the V and J calls reflect TCRdb's handling and not the investigators' own analysis. The sample table shows about 45,000 distinct CDR3 sequences, and 6.5% to 8% are seen once. Together, the top ten hold 35% to 55% of the sample.

The sample's time point label, in plain terms: sample taken at primary tumor resection. Without any cell sorting, TCR sequencing was performed on whole RNA extracted either from tumor and nontumor lung tissue or from cryopreserved PBMC samples. Donors were 72 patients with early-stage, untreated non-small cell lung cancer from the lung TRACERx cohort. Only patients with enough RNA available from two or more tumor regions were chosen for TCR sequencing. Trimming takes 3 bases from V and 2 bases from J, and the germline ends sit 12 bases apart. Inclusive of the bounding cysteine and phenylalanine, the CDR3 is 15 residues long. Left in the record is the CDR3 DNA by itself, 45 bases read in frame from the first base. Ten or more counts support this clonotype. Its antigen is currently not known. No much larger clone exists at a distance of one base, and base qualities are not known. The investigation overall reported the following: Additional single-cell paired TCR alpha and beta sequencing was considered necessary to confirm, at a functional level, the hypothesis that regional TCRs recognize regional mutations. Ubiquitous expanded tumor TCRs showed up in blood more often at tumor resection than at routine follow-up.

The clonotype originates from a female donor with early-stage non-small cell lung cancer. The chain is encoded by TRBV12-3 or TRBV12-4 joined to TRBJ2-3; the D gene is possibly TRBD2, with 6 bases matching. The sequenced sample was PBMCs, obtained at surgery. The bases are TGTGCCAGCAGTTTCAGAGCGGACTACACAGATACGCAGTATTTT. Translation gives CASSFRADYTDTQYF.